This passage covers 4 T cell receptor beta chains from one sample sequenced in a study of blood T cell repertoires in COVID-19. Some clones are missing from TCRdb's copy, which holds only in-frame ones; the method was immunoSEQ multiplex PCR. The table has tens of thousands of clones, over 70% seen once. Sequenced input: peripheral blood. All receptors come from a man older than 75 with active COVID-19.

The V call is TRBV4-3, the J call TRBJ2-7, with 7 bases that match TRBD2. The junction had 10 bases not matched to a gene; V was cut back by 0 bases and J by 5 bases. The CDR3 is 16 amino acids. Per the germline V gene, CDR1 is LGHNA and CDR2 is YSLEER. This chain's CDR3 is CASSQDGAGRGNEQYF. The CDR3 coding sequence is TGCGCCAGCAGCCAAGATGGGGCAGGGCGGGGGAACGAGCAGTACTTC.

This chain uses TRBV28 with TRBJ2-7, with unresolved D. The germline V and J ends were trimmed by 4 bases and 11 bases, with 12 bases remaining between them. Germline CDR1 MDHEN, CDR2 SYDVKM. The CDR3 loop spans 11 amino acids. As DNA, the CDR3 is TGTGCCAGCAGTTCGGTCTACGAAGAGTACTTC. Translation gives CASSSVYEEYF.

The genes are TRBV7-2 and TRBJ2-7, with TRBD2 matching over 13 bases. The CDR3 covers 16 residues. Trimming took 5 bases from V and 4 from J; bases not matched to a gene: 8. Germline lookup yields CDR1 SGHTA and CDR2 FQGNSA. The CDR3 sequence: CASSPRTSGSRYEQYF. CDR3 in DNA: TGTGCCAGCAGCCCGCGGACTAGCGGGAGTCGTTACGAGCAGTACTTC.

The chain links TRBV10-3 to TRBJ1-6; 9 bases fit TRBD1. The V gene's germline CDR1 is ENHRY and CDR2 SYGVKD. V gave up 6 bases and J gave up 10 bases; unmatched junction bases: 7. The CDR3 runs to 14 residues. The CDR3 protein is CAISPGQGESPLHF. The CDR3 nucleotides read TGTGCCATCAGCCCGGGACAGGGAGAATCACCCCTCCACTTT.